A single sample gave rise to the 21 T cell receptor beta chains below, sequenced in a study of shared clonotypes between healthy human individuals. Profiled with immunoSEQ multiplex PCR; TCRdb holds only in-frame clones, not every one. The table shows about 2.3 million clones, with about 92% occurring only once. Input material: naive CD4+ T cells from PBMCs. Subset defined: CD45RA+ positively selected. The receptors come from a man aged 18 to 29 in good health. Some clones in this sample may be carry-over from other donors' samples.

This chain links TRBV6-6 with TRBJ1-5; D gene ambiguous. CDR3 length equals 14 residues. Trimming removed 0 bases at V and 11 bases at J, with 14 bases between. Germline assignment: CDR1 MNHNY and CDR2 SVGAGI (reference sequence). The CDR3 loop is CASSYSSAQPAQHF. The CDR3 nucleotides read TGTGCCAGCAGTTACTCGAGCGCCCAGCCAGCCCAGCATTTT.

The chain recombines TRBV6-6 with TRBJ2-1, with 8 positions matching TRBD2. CDR3 length: 11 residues. J lost 13 bases, V lost 7 bases, and 6 bases had no gene match. CDR1 MNHNY and CDR2 SVGAGI come from the germline V gene (reference sequence). CDR3 sequence: CASTPGGTQFF. In DNA form, the CDR3 reads TGTGCCAGCACCCCGGGGGGGACACAGTTCTTC.

This chain joins TRBV19 and TRBJ2-1; D perhaps matches TRBD1 (5 bases). Germline V gene sequence: CDR1 LNHDA, CDR2 SQIVND (reference sequence). Trimming left V 3 bases short and J 13 bases short, with 10 bases between. This CDR3 has 11 amino acids. CDR3 sequence: CASSMGPVQFF. For the CDR3, the DNA is TGTGCCAGTAGTATGGGGCCAGTTCAGTTCTTC.

This chain uses TRBV19 with TRBJ2-2; 12 bases are a match to TRBD2. This CDR3 is 16 amino acids long. Germline V gives CDR1 LNHDA, CDR2 SQIVND (reference sequence). The V and J ends lost 5 bases and 4 bases, in that order; junction bases with no gene match: 5. This chain's CDR3 is CASSPQTSGSTGELFF. CDR3 nucleotides: TGTGCCAGTAGTCCCCAGACTAGCGGGAGCACCGGGGAGCTGTTTTTT.

CDR3 nucleotides: TGTGCCAGCAGGCAGACGTACGGGTCCTACAATGAGCAGTTCTTC. Translating it yields CASRQTYGSYNEQFF. The chain links TRBV9 to TRBJ2-1, with no clear D. Germline CDR1 is SGDLS and CDR2 is YYNGEE. Trimming removed 5 bases from V and 1 base from J, with 13 bases in between. CDR3 size: 15 residues.

The rearrangement joins TRBV10-3 to TRBJ2-7, with unresolved D. CDR1 is ENHRY, CDR2 SYGVKD, per germline. This CDR3 has 13 residues. The V gene lost 1 base and the J gene lost 3 bases, with 7 bases spanning the gap. The CDR3 loop reads CAISEYVFYEQYF. CDR3 DNA sequence: TGTGCCATCAGTGAGTATGTCTTCTACGAGCAGTACTTC.

The chain combines TRBV18 with TRBJ2-7; D is ambiguous. This CDR3 comprises 13 residues. V gave up 3 bases and J gave up 3 bases, with 9 bases separating them. Germline CDR1 reads KGHSH; CDR2 reads LQKENI. The CDR3 DNA sequence: TGTGCCAGCTCACCCGACCGGTACTACGAGCAGTACTTC. It is translated as CASSPDRYYEQYF.

This sequence joins TRBV7-9 and TRBJ1-5, with TRBD1 as a possible D gene (5 bases). Germline CDR1 SEHNR, CDR2 FQNEAQ (reference sequence). The germline V and J ends were trimmed by 5 bases and 1 base, with 12 bases remaining between them. This CDR3 has 15 residues. Here the CDR3 reads CASSPAEGSNQPQHF. Here the CDR3 DNA reads TGTGCCAGCAGCCCAGCTGAGGGGAGCAATCAGCCCCAGCATTTT.

This clone has a single count. J is TRBJ1-1 and V is TRBV10-3, with D perhaps TRBD1 (6 bases). CDR1 and CDR2 (germline): ENHRY, SYGVKD. This CDR3 has 13 residues. Trimming took 4 bases from V and 5 from J, leaving 11 bases between them. DNA of the CDR3: TGTGCCATCAGTGCCTCCGGACAGACTGAAGCTTTCTTT. Translating gives CAISASGQTEAFF.

The chain joins TRBV2 to TRBJ1-1, with 8 bases identical to TRBD1. Germline CDR1 reads SNHLY; CDR2 reads FYNNEI. The ends lost 6 bases at V and 4 bases at J; junction bases unmatched: 7. This CDR3 spans 14 amino acids. The CDR3 DNA follows: TGTGCCAGCAGCCAGGACAGGGAGGCCACTGAAGCTTTCTTT. As protein: CASSQDREATEAFF. The full variable domain, completed using reference TRBV2 and TRBJ1-1, is EPEVTQTPSHQVTQMGQEVILRCVPISNHLYFYWYRQILGQKVEFLVSFYNNEISEKSEIFDDQFSVERPDGSNFTLKIRSTKLEDSAMYFCASSQDREATEAFFGQGTRLTVV.

The genes are TRBV28 and TRBJ2-7; 10 nucleotides line up with TRBD2. Unmatched junction bases numbered 5, after V lost 6 bases and J lost 0 bases. Germline-derived CDR1 and CDR2 are MDHEN and SYDVKM. CDR3 length: 15 amino acids. The CDR3 nucleotides are TGTGCCAGCAGGAAAAGCGGGAGGGTCTCCTACGAGCAGTACTTC. It codes for CASRKSGRVSYEQYF. The variable domain in full, completed from reference TRBV28 and TRBJ2-7, reads DVKVTQSSRYLVKRTGEKVFLECVQDMDHENMFWYRQDPGLGLRLIYFSYDVKMKEKGDIPEGYSVSREKKERFSLILESASTNQTSMYLCASRKSGRVSYEQYFGPGTRLTVT.

The chain couples TRBV19 to TRBJ2-1; D remains unclear. V was pared by 3 bases and J by 5 bases, with 5 bases between. CDR1 is LNHDA, CDR2 SQIVND, per germline (reference sequence). This CDR3 is built from 12 residues. CDR3: CASSILHNEQFF. In DNA form, the CDR3 reads TGTGCCAGTAGTATCTTACACAATGAGCAGTTCTTC.

V usage is TRBV10-3 and J usage is TRBJ1-3; D is ambiguous. This CDR3 is 15 amino acids long. Trimming shortened V by 6 bases and J by 0 bases, and 12 bases separated the two germline ends. Germline V lookup: CDR1 ENHRY, CDR2 SYGVKD. The CDR3 reads CAIRDPMGSGNTIYF. DNA for the CDR3: TGTGCCATCAGGGACCCAATGGGCTCTGGAAACACCATATATTTT.

The genes are TRBV15 and TRBJ2-7, with TRBD1 as a possible D gene (6 bases). V was cut by 3 bases and J by 7 bases, with 16 bases left in between. This CDR3 is 14 amino acids long. CDR1 and CDR2 from the germline V gene are LNHNV and YYDKDF (reference sequence). CDR3 sequence: CATSSRDRTWEQYF. In DNA, the CDR3 is TGTGCCACCAGCAGTCGTGACAGGACGTGGGAGCAGTACTTC.

This clone was seen just once. This specimen includes other DNA sequences encoding the same CDR3. This CDR3 reads CASSKDRVDTEAFF. CDR3 bases: TGCGCCAGCAGCAAAGACAGGGTAGACACTGAAGCTTTCTTT. The chain links TRBV5-1 to TRBJ1-1; 7 bases map to TRBD1. V shed 4 bases, J shed 3 bases, and the junction held 6 bases outside the gene matches. The CDR3 totals 14 residues. The germline gives CDR1 SGHRS, CDR2 YFSETQ.

The V gene is TRBV9, the J gene TRBJ2-2, with 9 bases identical to TRBD1. The CDR3 totals 16 residues. Trimming cost V 4 bases and J 4 bases; bases outside gene matches: 8. CDR1 and CDR2 from the germline V gene are SGDLS and YYNGEE. The CDR3 bases are TGTGCCAGCAGCCCTAGGGACAGGGCACCCACCGGGGAGCTGTTTTTT. This codes for CASSPRDRAPTGELFF.

The chain uses TRBV5-4 and TRBJ2-7; D not resolved. This CDR3 comprises 14 residues. V was shortened by 0 bases and J by 2 bases, with 9 bases between the two germline ends. Germline V lookup: CDR1 SGHNT, CDR2 YYREEE (reference sequence). CDR3 sequence (DNA): TGTGCCAGCAGCTTGGCGTGGGGTCCCTACGAGCAGTACTTC. Its translation: CASSLAWGPYEQYF.

J is TRBJ2-3 and V is TRBV5-6; 8 bases map to TRBD1. V trimming: 1 base; J trimming: 0 bases; junction bases outside the gene matches: 10. This CDR3 has 18 amino acids. From germline, CDR1 is SGHDT and CDR2 YYEEEE. The CDR3 region is CASSLTFLWDRSTDTQYF. The DNA for the CDR3 is TGTGCCAGCAGCTTGACGTTCCTCTGGGACAGGAGCACAGATACGCAGTATTTT.

J is TRBJ2-1 and V is TRBV4-3; tentative D call: TRBD2 (5 bases). Trimming removed 0 bases from V and 6 bases from J, with 6 bases in between. CDR3 size: 13 residues. The germline CDR1 and CDR2 sequences are LGHNA and YSLEER. The CDR3 DNA reads TGCGCCAGCAGCCAAGAGGGGAGCAATGAGCAGTTCTTC. It is translated as CASSQEGSNEQFF.

The chain is built from TRBV19 and TRBJ2-1; 14 nucleotides match TRBD2. Looked up from germline, CDR1 is LNHDA and CDR2 is SQIVND (reference sequence). There are 15 residues in the CDR3. With V trimmed by 5 bases and J by 7 bases, 4 bases remained unmatched. The CDR3 loop reads CASSPRLAGGNEQFF. Written as DNA, the CDR3 is TGTGCCAGTAGTCCGCGACTAGCGGGAGGGAATGAGCAGTTCTTC.

The V call is TRBV28, the J call TRBJ1-1, with TRBD1 matching 8 bases. Germline V gene lookup returns CDR1 MDHEN and CDR2 SYDVKM. The V and J ends lost 6 bases and 5 bases, in that order; junction bases with no gene match: 14. There are 16 residues in the CDR3. The chain's CDR3 is CASRPPQGALPTEAFF. CDR3 DNA: TGTGCCAGCAGGCCCCCTCAGGGGGCGTTACCAACTGAAGCTTTCTTT.